This T cell receptor beta chain comes out of a study of T cells after yellow fever vaccination. A single record per CDR3 protein comes from TCRdb applying MiXCR to the 5' RACE reads. The repertoire includes 500,000 to 650,000 distinct CDR3 sequences, about a sixth of them detected once, and 15% to 20% sits in the top ten. V lost 7 bases and J 0 bases, leaving 9 bases between the germline ends. The CDR3 length is 13 residues. The sample holds a few counts of this clonotype. The clonotype originates from a young man who received the YFV17D yellow fever vaccine. The sequences come from PBMCs, collected 5 days after the first yellow fever vaccination. This chain connects TRBV12-3 or TRBV12-4 to TRBJ1-1; tentatively, D is TRBD1 (6 bases). The CDR3: CASKGTLNTEAFF. The CDR3 DNA follows: TGTGCCAGCAAAGGGACATTGAACACTGAAGCTTTCTTT.